Below are 12 T cell receptor beta chains sequenced from a single sample in a study of a mutant IDH1 vaccine in newly diagnosed glioma. The repertoire was sequenced with immunoSEQ multiplex PCR; TCRdb's copy has only in-frame clones and lacks some. The data contain about 67,000 clones, 89% of them singletons. The antigens of these receptors remain unknown. The time point: week 11, during vaccination. Mutant IDH1 20-mer peptide, at 300 ug, made up each vaccine dose, with topical imiquimod. Source: PBMCs, taken from a glioma patient whose treatment included an IDH1 peptide vaccine. Receptors originate from a man aged 40-49 years with glioma.

The chain recombines TRBV5-1 with TRBJ2-1; possibly TRBD1 for D (6 bases). V was cut by 4 bases and J by 8 bases, with 19 bases left in between. The CDR3 extends over 15 amino acids. Germline V gene sequence: CDR1 SGHRS, CDR2 YFSETQ. CDR3 sequence: CASSPQPDSLDEQFF. Written as DNA, the CDR3 is TGCGCCAGCAGCCCACAACCGGACAGCTTGGATGAGCAGTTCTTC.

This clone was observed once. CDR3 in DNA: TGTGCCAGCTCGCCTTACCGACAGGGGCCGAGCTCTGGAAACACCATATATTTT. It translates to CASSPYRQGPSSGNTIYF. This rearrangement joins TRBV18 to TRBJ1-3, with 8 bases aligning to TRBD1. The length of the CDR3 is 18 residues. Germline CDR1 KGHSH, CDR2 LQKENI. The V gene end was trimmed by 6 bases and the J gene end by 0 bases; junction bases not matched to a gene: 13.

The rearrangement joins TRBV7-2 to TRBJ1-1, with D perhaps TRBD1 (6 bases). CDR3 length: 15 amino acids. CDR1 and CDR2 (germline): SGHTA, FQGNSA. V shed 1 base and J shed 4 bases, with 13 bases lying between them. The CDR3 DNA follows: TGTGCCAGCAGCTTAGTGGGGGGGCTGCGCACTGAAGCTTTCTTT. Translating gives CASSLVGGLRTEAFF.

The chain employs TRBV30 and TRBJ1-1; D possibly corresponds to TRBD1 (5 bases). The CDR3 runs 14 residues. Trimming took off 4 bases at V and 2 bases at J, with 14 bases between the two ends. Germline CDR1 and CDR2: GTSNPN and SVGIG (reference sequence). In DNA form, the CDR3 reads TGTGCCTGGACCCTCGGGACGCTTAACACTGAAGCTTTCTTT. It translates to CAWTLGTLNTEAFF.

The V gene is TRBV7-9, the J gene TRBJ2-7; 11 nucleotides agree with TRBD2. With V trimmed by 5 bases and J by 3 bases, 9 bases remained unmatched. The CDR3 extends over 16 amino acids. Per the germline V gene, CDR1 is SEHNR and CDR2 is FQNEAQ (reference sequence). CDR3 in DNA: TGTGCCAGCAGCAGTGTTTTTAGCGGGGGGGACTACGAGCAGTACTTC. Translation gives CASSSVFSGGDYEQYF.

The rearrangement links TRBV29-1 to TRBJ2-7, with TRBD1 identical over 7 bases. The CDR3 has 12 residues. CDR1 and CDR2 (germline): SQVTM, ANQGSEA. Trimming took 8 bases from V and 3 from J; bases not matched to a gene: 7. The CDR3 sequence: CSTLPGGYEQYV. CDR3 in DNA: TGCAGCACTCTCCCAGGGGGCTACGAGCAGTACGTC.

This clone has only one observation. This sequence joins TRBV6-5 and TRBJ2-7; perhaps TRBD2 as D (6 bases). The CDR3 runs 13 residues. The V gene lost 5 bases and the J gene lost 9 bases, with 17 bases spanning the gap. Per the germline V gene, CDR1 is MNHEY and CDR2 is SVGAGI. CDR3 sequence reads: CASSLGSWGGQYV. CDR3 sequence (DNA): TGTGCCAGCAGTCTTGGGTCGTGGGGAGGGCAGTACGTC.

The rearrangement uses TRBV19 and TRBJ2-1, with TRBD2 as a possible D gene (5 bases). The V and J ends lost 3 bases and 2 bases respectively, with 14 bases between them. The germline gives CDR1 LNHDA, CDR2 SQIVND (reference sequence). The CDR3 extends over 16 amino acids. CDR3 loop: CASSISSSGPYNEQFF. For the CDR3, the DNA is TGTGCCAGTAGTATTTCCAGCAGCGGACCCTACAATGAGCAGTTCTTC. Full variable domain (remainder filled in from reference TRBV19 and TRBJ2-1): DGGITQSPKYLFRKEGQNVTLSCEQNLNHDAMYWYRQDPGQGLRLIYYSQIVNDFQKGDIAEGYSVSREKKESFPLTVTSAQKNPTAFYLCASSISSSGPYNEQFFGPGTRLTVL.

This sequence joins TRBV7-3 and TRBJ2-1, with D hard to call. Trimming stripped 5 bases from V and 4 bases from J, with 15 bases between. Germline loops: CDR1 SGHTA, CDR2 FQGTGA. This CDR3 is built from 15 residues. The CDR3 spells CASSERDSVYNEQFF. The DNA for the CDR3 is TGTGCCAGCAGCGAACGAGACTCGGTTTACAATGAGCAGTTCTTC.

The J gene is TRBJ2-6, the V gene TRBV11-2, with a possible D match to TRBD1 (5 bases). This CDR3 region has 15 residues. The V gene lost 5 bases and the J gene lost 3 bases, with 11 bases spanning the gap. The germline gives CDR1 SGHAT, CDR2 FQNNGV. Written as DNA, the CDR3 is TGTGCCAGCAGCCCTGGGGCGCTTGGGGCCAACGTCCTGACTTTC. Its translation is CASSPGALGANVLTF.

This clone was detected only once. This chain links TRBV29-1 with TRBJ1-5; the D gene is possibly TRBD1 (5 bases). The CDR3 loop spans 12 amino acids. From germline, CDR1 is SQVTM and CDR2 ANQGSEA. The CDR3 reads CSLGGSNQPQHF. The CDR3 DNA sequence: TGCAGTCTGGGGGGGAGCAATCAGCCCCAGCATTTT.

This chain's CDR3 is CASSAGQEMNEKLFF. The CDR3 DNA reads TGTGCCAGCAGCGCTGGACAGGAGATGAATGAAAAACTGTTTTTT. V is TRBV7-9 and J is TRBJ1-4; 7 bases match TRBD1. The V gene's germline CDR1 is SEHNR and CDR2 FQNEAQ (reference sequence). The CDR3 has 15 residues. J lost 5 bases, V lost 5 bases, and 8 bases had no gene match.